This T cell receptor (beta chain) was retrieved from a study of blood T cell repertoires in COVID-19. Study overall: From T cells, B-cell-depleted T cells, or PBMCs came the material, which was cDNA or gDNA.

Participant ages covered about 18 to 90 years across 25 or so US areas. Participants' own reports of clinical history determined their cohort assignment. As originally analysed: Amplification of reference gene primers was used by the study to estimate nucleated cell counts. Libraries were prepared by immunoSEQ multiplex PCR; TCRdb keeps only in-frame clonotypes and omits some of them. The V and J calls and the clone size are those of that table, but D and trimming were determined from the DNA. This table holds hundreds of thousands of clones, 90% found once. The CDR3 has 13 amino acids. The ends were cut back, 1 base at V and 3 bases at J, with 6 bases in the middle. CDR1 is LGHDT and CDR2 is YNNKEL in the germline V gene (reference sequence). This clone was detected once.

The sample comprised PBMCs or T cells enriched from blood (not recorded which). This receptor was identified in a woman aged 18-29 years with acute COVID-19. The rearrangement uses TRBV3-1 (or the pseudogene TRBV3-2) and TRBJ1-2; perhaps TRBD1 as D (6 bases). The CDR3 loop is CASSQAGDYGYTF. The CDR3 nucleotides are TGTGCCAGCAGCCAAGCAGGGGACTATGGCTACACCTTC.